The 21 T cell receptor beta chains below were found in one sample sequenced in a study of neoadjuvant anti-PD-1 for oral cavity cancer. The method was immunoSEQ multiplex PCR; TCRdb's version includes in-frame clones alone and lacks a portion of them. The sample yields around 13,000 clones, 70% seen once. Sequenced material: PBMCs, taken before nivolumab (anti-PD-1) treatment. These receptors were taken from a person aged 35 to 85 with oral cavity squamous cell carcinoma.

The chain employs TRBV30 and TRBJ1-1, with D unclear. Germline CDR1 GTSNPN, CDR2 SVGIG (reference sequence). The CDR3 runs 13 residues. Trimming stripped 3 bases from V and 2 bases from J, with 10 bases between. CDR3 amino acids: CAWRKDFNTEAFF. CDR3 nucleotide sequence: TGTGCCTGGAGGAAGGACTTCAACACTGAAGCTTTCTTT.

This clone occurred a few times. The CDR3 coding sequence is TGTGCCAGCAGTCGACAGATCCTTGAAGCTTTCTTT. Translating it yields CASSRQILEAFF. The J gene is TRBJ1-1, the V gene TRBV28, with D possibly being TRBD1 (5 bases). The CDR3 extends over 12 amino acids. V was cut by 5 bases and J by 7 bases, with 11 bases left in between. Germline V gives CDR1 MDHEN, CDR2 SYDVKM.

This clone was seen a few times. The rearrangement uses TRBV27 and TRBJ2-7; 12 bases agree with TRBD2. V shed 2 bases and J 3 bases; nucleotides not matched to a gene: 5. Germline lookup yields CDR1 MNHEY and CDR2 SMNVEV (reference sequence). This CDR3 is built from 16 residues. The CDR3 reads CASSLGPLAGGYEQYF. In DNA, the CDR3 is TGTGCCAGCAGTTTAGGACCACTAGCGGGGGGCTACGAGCAGTACTTC.

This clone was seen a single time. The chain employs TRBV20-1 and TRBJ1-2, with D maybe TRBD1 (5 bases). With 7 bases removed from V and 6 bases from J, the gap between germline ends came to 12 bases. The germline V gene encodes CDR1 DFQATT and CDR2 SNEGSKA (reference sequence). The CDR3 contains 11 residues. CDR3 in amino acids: CSGDPRNGYTF. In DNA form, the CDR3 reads TGCAGTGGGGACCCGCGCAATGGCTACACCTTC.

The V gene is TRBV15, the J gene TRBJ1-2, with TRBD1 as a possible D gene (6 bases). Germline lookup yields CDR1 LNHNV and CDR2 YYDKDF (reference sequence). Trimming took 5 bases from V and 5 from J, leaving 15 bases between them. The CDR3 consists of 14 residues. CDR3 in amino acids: CATSPGRTEYGYTF. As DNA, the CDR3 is TGTGCCACCAGCCCGGGAAGGACAGAGTATGGCTACACCTTC. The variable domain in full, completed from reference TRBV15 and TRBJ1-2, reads DAMVIQNPRYQVTQFGKPVTLSCSQTLNHNVMYWYQQKSSQAPKLLFHYYDKDFNNEADTPDNFQSRRPNTSFCFLDIRSPGLGDTAMYLCATSPGRTEYGYTFGSGTRLTVV.

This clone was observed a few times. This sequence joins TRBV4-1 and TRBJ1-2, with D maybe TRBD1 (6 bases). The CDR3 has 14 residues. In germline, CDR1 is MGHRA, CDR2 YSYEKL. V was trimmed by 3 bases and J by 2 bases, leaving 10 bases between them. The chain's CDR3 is CASSHQGRNYGYTF. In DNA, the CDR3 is TGCGCCAGCAGCCATCAGGGGCGCAACTATGGCTACACCTTC.

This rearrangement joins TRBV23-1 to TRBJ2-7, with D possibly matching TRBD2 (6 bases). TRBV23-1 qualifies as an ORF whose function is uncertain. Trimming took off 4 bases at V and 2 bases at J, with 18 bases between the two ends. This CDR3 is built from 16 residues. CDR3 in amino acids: CASSLRRGRRPYEQYF. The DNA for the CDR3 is TGCGCCAGCAGTCTAAGGAGGGGACGGAGACCCTACGAGCAGTACTTC.

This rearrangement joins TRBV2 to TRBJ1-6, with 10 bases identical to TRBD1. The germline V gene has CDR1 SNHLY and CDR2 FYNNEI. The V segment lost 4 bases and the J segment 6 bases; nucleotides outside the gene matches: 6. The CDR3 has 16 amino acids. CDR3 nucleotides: TGTGCCAGCAGTGTAGAAAGGGACAGGGGTAATTCACCCCTCCACTTT. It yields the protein CASSVERDRGNSPLHF.

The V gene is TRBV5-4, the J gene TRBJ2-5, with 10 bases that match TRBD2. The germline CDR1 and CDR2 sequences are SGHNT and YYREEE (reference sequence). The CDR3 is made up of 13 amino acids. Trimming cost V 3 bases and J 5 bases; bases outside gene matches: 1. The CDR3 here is CASSYSGGETQYF. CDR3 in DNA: TGTGCCAGCAGCTATAGCGGGGGGGAGACCCAGTACTTC.

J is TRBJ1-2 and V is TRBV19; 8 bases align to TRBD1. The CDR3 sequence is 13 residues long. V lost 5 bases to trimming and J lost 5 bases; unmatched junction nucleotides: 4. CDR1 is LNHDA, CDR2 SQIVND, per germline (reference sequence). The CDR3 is CASSLTGDYGYTF. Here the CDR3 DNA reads TGTGCCAGTAGTTTGACAGGGGATTATGGCTACACCTTC.

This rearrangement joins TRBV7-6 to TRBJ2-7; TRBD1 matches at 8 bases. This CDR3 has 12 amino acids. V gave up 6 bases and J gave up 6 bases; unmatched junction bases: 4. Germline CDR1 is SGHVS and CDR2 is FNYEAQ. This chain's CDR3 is CASSATGGEQYF. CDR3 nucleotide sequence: TGTGCCAGCAGTGCCACAGGGGGCGAGCAGTACTTC.

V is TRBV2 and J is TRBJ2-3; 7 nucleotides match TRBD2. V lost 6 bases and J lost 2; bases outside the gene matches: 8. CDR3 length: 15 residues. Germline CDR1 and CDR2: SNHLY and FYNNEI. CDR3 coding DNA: TGTGCCAGCAGGTTTACTAGCGTTCCCACAGATACGCAGTATTTT. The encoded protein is CASRFTSVPTDTQYF.

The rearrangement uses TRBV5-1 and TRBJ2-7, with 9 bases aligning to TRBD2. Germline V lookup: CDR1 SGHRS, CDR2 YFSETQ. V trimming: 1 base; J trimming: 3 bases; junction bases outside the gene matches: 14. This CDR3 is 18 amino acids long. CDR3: CASSLPGLAFGWNYEQYF. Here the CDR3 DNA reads TGCGCCAGCAGCTTGCCTGGACTAGCGTTCGGGTGGAACTACGAGCAGTACTTC.

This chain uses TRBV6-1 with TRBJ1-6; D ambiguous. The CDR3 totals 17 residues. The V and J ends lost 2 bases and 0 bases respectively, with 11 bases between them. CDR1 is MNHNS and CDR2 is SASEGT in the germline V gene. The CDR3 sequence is CASSELDQSSYNSPLHF. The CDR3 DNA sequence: TGTGCCAGCAGTGAACTGGACCAGAGCTCCTATAATTCACCCCTCCACTTT.

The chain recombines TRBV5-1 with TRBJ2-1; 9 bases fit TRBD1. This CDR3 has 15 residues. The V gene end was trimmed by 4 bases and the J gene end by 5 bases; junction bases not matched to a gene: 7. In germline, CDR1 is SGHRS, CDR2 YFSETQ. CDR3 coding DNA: TGCGCCAGCAGCACCCCCGGGACAGGGAACAATGAGCAGTTCTTC. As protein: CASSTPGTGNNEQFF.

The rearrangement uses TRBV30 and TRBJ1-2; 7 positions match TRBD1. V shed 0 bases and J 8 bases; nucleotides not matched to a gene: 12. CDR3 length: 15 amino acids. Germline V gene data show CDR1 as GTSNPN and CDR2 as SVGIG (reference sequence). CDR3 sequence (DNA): TGTGCCTGGAGTGTAGCCCGTGGGCAGGGGGGGGGCTACACCTTC. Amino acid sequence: CAWSVARGQGGGYTF.

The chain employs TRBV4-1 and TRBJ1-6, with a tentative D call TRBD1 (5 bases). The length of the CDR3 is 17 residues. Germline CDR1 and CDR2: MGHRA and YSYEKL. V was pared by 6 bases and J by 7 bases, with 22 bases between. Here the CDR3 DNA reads TGCGCCAGCAGTCGCAAGGACTGGGACGGAGGAAATTCACCCCTCCACTTT. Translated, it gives CASSRKDWDGGNSPLHF.

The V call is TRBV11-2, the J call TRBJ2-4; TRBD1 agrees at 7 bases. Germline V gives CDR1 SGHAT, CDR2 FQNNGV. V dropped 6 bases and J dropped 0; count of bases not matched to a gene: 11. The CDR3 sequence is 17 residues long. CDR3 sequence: CASRSLQGRLAKNIQYF. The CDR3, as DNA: TGTGCCAGCAGGAGCCTACAGGGGCGCTTAGCCAAAAACATTCAGTACTTC.

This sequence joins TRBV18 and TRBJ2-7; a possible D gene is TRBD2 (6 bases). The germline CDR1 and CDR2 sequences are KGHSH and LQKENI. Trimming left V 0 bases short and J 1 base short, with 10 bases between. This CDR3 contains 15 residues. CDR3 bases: TGTGCCAGCTCACCACCGTCGACTAGATCCTACGAGCAGTACTTC. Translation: CASSPPSTRSYEQYF.

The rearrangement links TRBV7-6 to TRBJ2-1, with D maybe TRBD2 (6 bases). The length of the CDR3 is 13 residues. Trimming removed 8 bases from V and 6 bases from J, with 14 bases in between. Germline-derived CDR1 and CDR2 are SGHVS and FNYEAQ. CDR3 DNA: TGTGCCAGCTCCGCGGGGCCGTTCAATGAGCAGTTCTTC. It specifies CASSAGPFNEQFF.

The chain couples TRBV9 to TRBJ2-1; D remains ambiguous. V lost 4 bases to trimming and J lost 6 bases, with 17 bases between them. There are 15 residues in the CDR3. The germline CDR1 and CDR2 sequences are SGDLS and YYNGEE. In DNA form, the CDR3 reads TGTGCCAGCAGCCCTAGAGGTAACCCATTCAATGAGCAGTTCTTC. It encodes CASSPRGNPFNEQFF. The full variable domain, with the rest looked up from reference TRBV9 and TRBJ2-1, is DSGVTQTPKHLITATGQRVTLRCSPRSGDLSVYWYQQSLDQGLQFLIQYYNGEERAKGNILERFSAQQFPDLHSELNLSSLELGDSALYFCASSPRGNPFNEQFFGPGTRLTVL.